These T cell receptor beta chains were read from a single sample in a study of neurological immune-mediated disorders. TCRdb independently ran MiXCR on the 5' RACE reads; one entry per CDR3 protein. This sample has about 87,000 distinct CDR3 sequences, with roughly 3.5% found just once. Sample: PBMCs. Receptor source: a woman aged 45-60 years with multiple sclerosis. The CDR3 runs from the conserved cysteine through the conserved F or W. Each record gives: clone size, D gene, J gene, V gene, CDR3 protein, CDR3 DNA. A D gene is named only where the DNA matches it firmly. Part of the rows lack a size; the others show once, few, many or a class for expanded clones.

many	TRBD2	TRBJ2-1	TRBV20-1	CSARLAGVGWANNEQFF	TGCAGTGCTAGACTAGCGGGGGTAGGATGGGCGAACAATGAGCAGTTCTTC
many	NA	TRBJ2-1	TRBV4-1	CASRKAESSYNEQFF	TGCGCCAGCAGAAAAGCGGAGAGCTCCTACAATGAGCAGTTCTTC
NA	NA	TRBJ1-5	TRBV12-3/TRBV12-4	CASSLIARSNQPQHF	TGTGCCAGCAGTTTAATAGCCAGAAGCAATCAGCCCCAGCATTTT
many	NA	TRBJ1-5	TRBV5-5	CASSSLGGPQHF	TGTGCCAGCAGCTCCCTGGGGGGGCCCCAGCATTTT
many	TRBD2	TRBJ2-7	TRBV4-1	CASSQEASGGLIRSYEQYF	TGCGCCAGCAGCCAAGAGGCTAGCGGGGGGCTTATACGCTCCTACGAGCAGTACTTC
many	TRBD1	TRBJ1-3	TRBV5-6	CASSIQGRSGNTIYF	TGTGCCAGCAGTATACAGGGGCGCTCTGGAAACACCATATATTTT
NA	NA	TRBJ1-4	TRBV18	CASSLQQGDEKLFF	TGTGCCAGCTCACTTCAACAGGGTGATGAAAAACTGTTTTTT
many	TRBD1	TRBJ1-2	TRBV12-3/TRBV12-4	CASSSGGGYGYTF	TGTGCCAGCAGCTCAGGGGGCGGCTATGGCTACACCTTC
many	NA	TRBJ2-1	TRBV10-3	CAIRRMSGGQKIDEQFF	TGTGCCATCAGGAGGATGTCGGGGGGCCAGAAAATAGATGAGCAGTTCTTC
many	NA	TRBJ2-7	TRBV5-1	CASSWDRDPLEQYF	TGCGCCAGCAGCTGGGACCGGGACCCTTTAGAGCAGTACTTC
many	TRBD2	TRBJ2-1	TRBV4-1	CASGEAGGQGEQFF	TGCGCCAGCGGGGAAGCGGGAGGCCAGGGGGAGCAGTTCTTC
NA	TRBD1	TRBJ1-6	TRBV12-3/TRBV12-4	CASRQTGSYSPLHF	TGTGCCAGCAGACAGACAGGGTCCTATTCACCCCTCCACTTT
few	NA	TRBJ2-4	TRBV6-2/TRBV6-3	CASLEWGKNIQYF	TGTGCCAGCCTAGAGTGGGGGAAAAACATTCAGTACTTC
many	NA	TRBJ2-1	TRBV4-3	CASSLNSSAEDYNEQFF	TGCGCCAGCAGCCTAAATAGTAGCGCCGAAGATTACAATGAGCAGTTCTTC
many	TRBD2	TRBJ2-3	TRBV5-6	CASSFLRGGTTSTDTQYF	TGTGCCAGCAGCTTTCTCCGCGGGGGGACCACTAGCACAGATACGCAGTATTTT
many	NA	TRBJ2-7	TRBV27	CASSLSLPPRDEQYF	TGTGCCAGCAGTTTATCCCTACCACCAAGAGACGAGCAGTACTTC
many	TRBD2	TRBJ2-7	TRBV5-1	CASSSLAGEYEQYF	TGCGCCAGCAGCTCCCTAGCGGGGGAATACGAGCAGTACTTC
many	NA	TRBJ2-5	TRBV27	CASSLSGWETQYF	TGTGCCAGCAGTTTATCTGGGTGGGAGACCCAGTACTTC
many	TRBD1	TRBJ1-6	TRBV20-1	CSATDRADYNSPLHF	TGCAGTGCTACCGACAGGGCAGACTATAATTCACCCCTCCACTTT
many	NA	TRBJ2-7	TRBV21-1	CASSRGPPRQNYEQYF	TGTGCCAGCAGCAGGGGGCCCCCCCGACAGAACTACGAGCAGTACTTC
many	NA	TRBJ2-5	TRBV12-3/TRBV12-4	CASSFGSGETQYF	TGTGCCAGCAGTTTTGGGTCGGGAGAGACCCAGTACTTC
many	NA	TRBJ1-4	TRBV20-1	CSARSRGNEKLFF	TGCAGTGCTAGATCCAGGGGAAATGAAAAACTGTTTTTT
many	NA	TRBJ2-1	TRBV5-1	CASSLWTNEQFF	TGCGCCAGCAGCTTGTGGACTAATGAGCAGTTCTTC
many	NA	TRBJ1-2	TRBV15	CATSPRDIWYGYTF	TGTGCCACCAGCCCCCGGGACATTTGGTATGGCTACACCTTC
many	TRBD2	TRBJ2-7	TRBV29-1	CSVAGTSVYEQYF	TGCAGCGTTGCCGGGACTAGCGTCTACGAGCAGTACTTC
many	NA	TRBJ1-2	TRBV7-9	CASSTGYYGYTF	TGTGCCAGCAGCACTGGGTACTATGGCTACACCTTC
many	TRBD1	TRBJ1-1	TRBV10-3	CAIRTGTGNTEAFF	TGTGCCATCAGAACCGGGACAGGGAACACTGAAGCTTTCTTT
many	TRBD1	TRBJ1-3	TRBV10-3	CAIRKWTGEDSGNTIYF	TGTGCCATCAGGAAATGGACAGGGGAGGACTCTGGAAACACCATATATTTT
many	NA	TRBJ2-1	TRBV20-1	CSARAGGPNNEQFF	TGCAGTGCTAGAGCGGGGGGCCCGAACAATGAGCAGTTCTTC
many	TRBD1	TRBJ2-7	TRBV20-1	CSVQDRVQHEQYF	TGCAGTGTGCAGGACAGGGTTCAGCACGAGCAGTACTTC
many	NA	TRBJ1-6	TRBV20-1	CSARDRGTYNSPLHF	TGCAGTGCTAGAGACAGGGGAACGTATAATTCACCCCTCCACTTT
many	NA	TRBJ1-5	TRBV29-1	CSVAREFDQPQHF	TGCAGCGTCGCCAGGGAATTTGATCAGCCCCAGCATTTT
many	NA	TRBJ2-2	TRBV12-3/TRBV12-4	CASSPTGPSTGELFF	TGTGCCAGCAGCCCTACCGGGCCATCTACCGGGGAGCTGTTTTTT
many	NA	TRBJ2-3	TRBV24-1	CATSDSTDTQYF	TGTGCCACCAGTGACTCCACAGATACGCAGTATTTT
many	NA	TRBJ1-1	TRBV9	CASSVDSGAAREAFF	TGTGCCAGCAGCGTAGACTCAGGGGCAGCCCGGGAAGCTTTCTTT
many	NA	TRBJ1-2	TRBV4-2	CASSHGQYGYTF	TGTGCCAGCAGCCACGGACAGTATGGCTACACCTTC
many	NA	TRBJ2-3	TRBV5-1	CASSPAGPDTQYF	TGCGCCAGCAGCCCGGCGGGGCCGGATACGCAGTATTTT
many	TRBD1	TRBJ1-4	TRBV5-1	CASSLGQGANEKLFF	TGCGCCAGCAGCTTGGGACAGGGGGCTAATGAAAAACTGTTTTTT
many	NA	TRBJ2-3	TRBV20-1	CSASAGLTDTQYF	TGCAGTGCTAGTGCAGGTCTCACAGATACGCAGTATTTT